This T cell receptor beta chain was captured by sequencing in a study of blood T cells in healthy people across ages. V was shortened by 3 bases and J by 4 bases, with 18 bases between the two germline ends. The CDR3 is 16 residues long. Germline lookup yields CDR1 SGHTA and CDR2 FQGNSA. It was with a sample-barcoded 5' primer and a J-beta primer mix that a second PCR of about 6 to 11 cycles was run. TCRdb independently ran MiXCR on the 5' RACE reads; one entry per CDR3 protein. This sample yields fewer than 2,000,000 distinct CDR3 sequences, of which roughly 32% are seen a single time; around 10% belongs to the top ten.

Sequenced: blood. The J gene is TRBJ2-5, the V gene TRBV7-2; tentatively, D is TRBD1 or TRBD2 (5 bases each). The TCR sequence derives from a woman in her twenties or thirties in good health. The CDR3 loop is CASSFSGRTSIETQYF. In DNA, the CDR3 is TGTGCCAGCAGCTTTTCGGGACGGACTTCTATAGAGACCCAGTACTTC. Using reference TRBV7-2 and TRBJ2-5 for the parts outside the CDR3, the full variable domain is GAGVSQSPSNKVTEKGKDVELRCDPISGHTALYWYRQSLGQGLEFLIYFQGNSAPDKSGLPSDRFSAERTGGSVSTLTIQRTQQEDSAVYLCASSFSGRTSIETQYFGPGTRLLVL.